This T cell receptor (beta chain) was documented in a study of T cell changes during pregnancy in multiple sclerosis. Assay used: immunoSEQ multiplex PCR; TCRdb lists only in-frame clones, some missing. Altogether 25,000 to 40,000 clones are present, roughly nine tenths being singletons, with the ten largest covering 3% to 5%. V shed 5 bases and J shed 6 bases, with 19 bases lying between them. In germline, CDR1 is MGHRA, CDR2 YSYEKL. This CDR3 is built from 15 residues. The chain uses TRBV4-1 and TRBJ1-2; the D is unclear. The material was CD8+ T cells from peripheral blood mononuclear cells, obtained in the second trimester of pregnancy. The receptor's source is a female donor in good health, enrolled as a control in a pregnancy study. The CDR3 DNA is TGCGCCAGCAGCTGGCTTGGAGGAAAATCTGATGGCTACACCTTC. Translation gives CASSWLGGKSDGYTF.